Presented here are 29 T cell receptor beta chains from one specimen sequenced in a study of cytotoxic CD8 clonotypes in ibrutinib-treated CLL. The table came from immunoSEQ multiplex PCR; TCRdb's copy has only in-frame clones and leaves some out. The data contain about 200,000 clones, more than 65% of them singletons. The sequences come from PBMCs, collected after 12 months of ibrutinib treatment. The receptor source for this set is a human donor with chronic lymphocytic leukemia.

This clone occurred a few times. CDR3 DNA: TGCGCCAGCAGCCCTGGGACACCCGGCCCGAACTATGGCTACACCTTC. This encodes CASSPGTPGPNYGYTF. The V call is TRBV5-1, the J call TRBJ1-2, with a tentative D call TRBD1 (6 bases). Per germline, CDR1 SGHRS and CDR2 YFSETQ. V was cut by 4 bases and J by 2 bases, with 18 bases left in between. The CDR3 runs 16 residues.

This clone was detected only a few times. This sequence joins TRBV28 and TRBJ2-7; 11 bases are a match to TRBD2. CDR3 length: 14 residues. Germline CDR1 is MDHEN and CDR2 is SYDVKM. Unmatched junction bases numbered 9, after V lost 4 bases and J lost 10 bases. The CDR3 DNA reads TGTGCCAGCAGTTCACCGGGACTAGCGGAGTCACAGTACTTC. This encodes CASSSPGLAESQYF.

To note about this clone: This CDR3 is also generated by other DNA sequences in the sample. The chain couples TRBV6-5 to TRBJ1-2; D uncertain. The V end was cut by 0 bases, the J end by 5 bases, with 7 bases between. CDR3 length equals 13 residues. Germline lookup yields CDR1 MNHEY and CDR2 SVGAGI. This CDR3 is CASSYSGVYGYTF. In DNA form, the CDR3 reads TGTGCCAGCAGTTACTCGGGCGTTTATGGCTACACCTTC.

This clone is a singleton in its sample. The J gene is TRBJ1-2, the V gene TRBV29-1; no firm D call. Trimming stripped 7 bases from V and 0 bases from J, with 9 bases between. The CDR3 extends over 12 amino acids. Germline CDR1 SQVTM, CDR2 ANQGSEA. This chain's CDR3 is CSDVGANYGYTF. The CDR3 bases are TGCAGCGACGTTGGAGCTAACTATGGCTACACCTTC.

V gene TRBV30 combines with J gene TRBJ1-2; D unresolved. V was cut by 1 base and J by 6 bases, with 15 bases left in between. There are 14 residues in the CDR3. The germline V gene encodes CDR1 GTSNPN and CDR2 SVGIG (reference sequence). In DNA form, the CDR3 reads TGTGCCTGGAGTGCCCGCCCCAACAGTGATGGCTACACCTTC. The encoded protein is CAWSARPNSDGYTF.

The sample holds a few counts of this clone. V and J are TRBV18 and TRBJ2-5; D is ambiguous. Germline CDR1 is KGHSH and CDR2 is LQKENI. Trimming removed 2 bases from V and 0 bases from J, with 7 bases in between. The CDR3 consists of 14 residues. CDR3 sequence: CASSPSSNQETQYF. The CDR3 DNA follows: TGTGCCAGCTCACCATCTAGTAACCAAGAGACCCAGTACTTC.

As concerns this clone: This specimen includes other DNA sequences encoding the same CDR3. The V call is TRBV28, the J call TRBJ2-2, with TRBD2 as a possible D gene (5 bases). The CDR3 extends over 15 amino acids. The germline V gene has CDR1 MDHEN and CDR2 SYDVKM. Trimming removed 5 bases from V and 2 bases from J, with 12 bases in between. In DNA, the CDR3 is TGTGCCAGCAGTCTCGGACTGTTTAACACCGGGGAGCTGTTTTTT. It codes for CASSLGLFNTGELFF. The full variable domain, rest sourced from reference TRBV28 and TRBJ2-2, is DVKVTQSSRYLVKRTGEKVFLECVQDMDHENMFWYRQDPGLGLRLIYFSYDVKMKEKGDIPEGYSVSREKKERFSLILESASTNQTSMYLCASSLGLFNTGELFFGEGSRLTVL.

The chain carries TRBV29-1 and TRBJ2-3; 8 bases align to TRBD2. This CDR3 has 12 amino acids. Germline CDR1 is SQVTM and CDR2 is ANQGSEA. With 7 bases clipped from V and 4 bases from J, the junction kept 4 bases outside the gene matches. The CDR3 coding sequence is TGCAGCGAGGCTAGCGGGCCAGATACGCAGTATTTT. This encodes CSEASGPDTQYF.

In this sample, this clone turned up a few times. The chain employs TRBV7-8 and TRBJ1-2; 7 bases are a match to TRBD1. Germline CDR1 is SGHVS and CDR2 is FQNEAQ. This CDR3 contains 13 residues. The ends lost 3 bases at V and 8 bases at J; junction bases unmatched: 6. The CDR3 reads CASSFPGGRGYTF. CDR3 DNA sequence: TGTGCCAGCAGCTTCCCAGGGGGACGGGGCTACACCTTC.

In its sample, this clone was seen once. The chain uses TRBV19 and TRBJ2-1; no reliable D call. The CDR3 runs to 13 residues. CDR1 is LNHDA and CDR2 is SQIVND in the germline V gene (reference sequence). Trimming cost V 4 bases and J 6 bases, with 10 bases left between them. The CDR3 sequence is CASSTYSSNEQFF. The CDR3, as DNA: TGTGCCAGTAGTACGTACTCGTCCAATGAGCAGTTCTTC. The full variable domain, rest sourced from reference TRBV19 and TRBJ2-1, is DGGITQSPKYLFRKEGQNVTLSCEQNLNHDAMYWYRQDPGQGLRLIYYSQIVNDFQKGDIAEGYSVSREKKESFPLTVTSAQKNPTAFYLCASSTYSSNEQFFGPGTRLTVL.

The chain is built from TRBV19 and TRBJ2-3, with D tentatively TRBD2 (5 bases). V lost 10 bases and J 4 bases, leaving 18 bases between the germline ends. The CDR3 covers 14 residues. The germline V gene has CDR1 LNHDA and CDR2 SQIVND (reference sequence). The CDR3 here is CATSRDVGADTQYF. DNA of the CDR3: TGTGCCACCTCCCGGGATGTTGGGGCAGATACGCAGTATTTT. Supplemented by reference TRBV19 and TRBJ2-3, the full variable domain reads DGGITQSPKYLFRKEGQNVTLSCEQNLNHDAMYWYRQDPGQGLRLIYYSQIVNDFQKGDIAEGYSVSREKKESFPLTVTSAQKNPTAFYLCATSRDVGADTQYFGPGTRLTVL.

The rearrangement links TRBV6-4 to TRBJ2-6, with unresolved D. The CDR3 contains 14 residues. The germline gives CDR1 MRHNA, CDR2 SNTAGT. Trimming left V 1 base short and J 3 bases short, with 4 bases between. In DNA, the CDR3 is TGTGCCAGCAGTGACTTCCGTGGGGCCAACGTCCTGACTTTC. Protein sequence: CASSDFRGANVLTF.

The CDR3 reads CASRLAATGELFF. The CDR3, as DNA: TGTGCCAGCAGATTGGCCGCCACCGGGGAGCTGTTTTTT. V is TRBV6-6 and J is TRBJ2-2; unclear D gene. Germline values: CDR1 MNHNY, CDR2 SVGAGI (reference sequence). CDR3 length: 13 amino acids. Trimming shortened V by 6 bases and J by 4 bases, and 9 bases separated the two germline ends.

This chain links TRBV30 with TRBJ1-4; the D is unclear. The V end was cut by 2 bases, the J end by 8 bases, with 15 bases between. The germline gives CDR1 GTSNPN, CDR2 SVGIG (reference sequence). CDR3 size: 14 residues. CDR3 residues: CAWSLYVSGEKLFF. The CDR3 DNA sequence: TGTGCCTGGAGTTTATATGTTAGCGGGGAAAAACTGTTTTTT.

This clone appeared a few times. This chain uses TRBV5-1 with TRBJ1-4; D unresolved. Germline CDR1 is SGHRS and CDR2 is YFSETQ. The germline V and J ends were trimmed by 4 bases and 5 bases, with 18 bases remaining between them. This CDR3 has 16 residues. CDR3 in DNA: TGCGCCAGCAGCCCGGGGTCCTCGGTCCCCAATGAAAAACTGTTTTTT. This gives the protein CASSPGSSVPNEKLFF.

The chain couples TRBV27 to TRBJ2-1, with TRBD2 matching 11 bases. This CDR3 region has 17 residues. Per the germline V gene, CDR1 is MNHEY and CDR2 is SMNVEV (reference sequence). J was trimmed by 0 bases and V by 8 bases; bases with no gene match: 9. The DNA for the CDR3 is TGTGCCAGCCTCGGACTAGCGGGCTCGAGCTCCTACAATGAGCAGTTCTTC. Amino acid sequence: CASLGLAGSSSYNEQFF.

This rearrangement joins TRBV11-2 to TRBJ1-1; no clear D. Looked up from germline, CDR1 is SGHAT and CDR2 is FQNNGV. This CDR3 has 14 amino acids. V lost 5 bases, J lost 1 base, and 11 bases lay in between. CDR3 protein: CASSPAFRNTEAFF. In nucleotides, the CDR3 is TGTGCCAGCAGCCCTGCATTCAGGAACACTGAAGCTTTCTTT.

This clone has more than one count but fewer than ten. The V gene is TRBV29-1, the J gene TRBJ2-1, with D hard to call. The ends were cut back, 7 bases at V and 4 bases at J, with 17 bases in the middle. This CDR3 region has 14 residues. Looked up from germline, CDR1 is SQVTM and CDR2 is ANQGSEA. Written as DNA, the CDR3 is TGCAGCGGCCAGCGACTGGATTTTTACAATGAGCAGTTCTTC. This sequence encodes CSGQRLDFYNEQFF.

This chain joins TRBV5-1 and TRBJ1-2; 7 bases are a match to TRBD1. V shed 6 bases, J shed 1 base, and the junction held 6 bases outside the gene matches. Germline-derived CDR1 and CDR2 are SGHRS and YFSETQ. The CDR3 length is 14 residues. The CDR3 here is CASTATGSNYGYTF. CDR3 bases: TGCGCCAGCACGGCGACAGGGAGTAACTATGGCTACACCTTC. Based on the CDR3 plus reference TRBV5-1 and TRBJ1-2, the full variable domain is KAGVTQTPRYLIKTRGQQVTLSCSPISGHRSVSWYQQTPGQGLQFLFEYFSETQRNKGNFPGRFSGRQFSNSRSEMNVSTLELGDSALYLCASTATGSNYGYTFGSGTRLTVV.

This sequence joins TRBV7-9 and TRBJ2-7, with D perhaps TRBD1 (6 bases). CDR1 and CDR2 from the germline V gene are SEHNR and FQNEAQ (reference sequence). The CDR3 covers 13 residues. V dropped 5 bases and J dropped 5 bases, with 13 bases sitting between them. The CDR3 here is CASSPNYRDEQYF. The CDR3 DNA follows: TGTGCCAGCAGCCCAAATTACAGGGACGAGCAGTACTTC.

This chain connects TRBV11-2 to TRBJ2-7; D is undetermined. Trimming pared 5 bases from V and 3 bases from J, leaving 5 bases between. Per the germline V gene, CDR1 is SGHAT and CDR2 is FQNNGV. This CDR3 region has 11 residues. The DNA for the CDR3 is TGTGCCAGCAGCCGGATCTACGAGCAGTACTTC. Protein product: CASSRIYEQYF.

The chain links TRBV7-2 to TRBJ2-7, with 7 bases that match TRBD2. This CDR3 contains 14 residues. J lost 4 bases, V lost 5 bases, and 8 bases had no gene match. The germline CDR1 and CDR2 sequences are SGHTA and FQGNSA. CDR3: CASSARGGYYEQYF. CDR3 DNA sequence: TGTGCCAGCAGCGCTCGGGGAGGGTATTACGAGCAGTACTTC.

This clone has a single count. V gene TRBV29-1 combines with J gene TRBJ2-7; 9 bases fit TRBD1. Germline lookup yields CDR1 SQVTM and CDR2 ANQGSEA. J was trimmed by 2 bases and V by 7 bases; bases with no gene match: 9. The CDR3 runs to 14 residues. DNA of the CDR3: TGCAGCGCTAGGAGACAGGGGGAAGCCTACGAGCAGTACTTC. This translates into CSARRQGEAYEQYF.

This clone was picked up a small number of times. The CDR3 coding sequence is TGTGCCAGCAGTTTCATGAGGTCTAGGTCAGAGACCCAGTACTTC. It codes for CASSFMRSRSETQYF. The chain uses TRBV28 and TRBJ2-5; D remains ambiguous. Germline loops: CDR1 MDHEN, CDR2 SYDVKM. This CDR3 is 15 amino acids long. The ends were cut back, 3 bases at V and 4 bases at J, with 15 bases in the middle.

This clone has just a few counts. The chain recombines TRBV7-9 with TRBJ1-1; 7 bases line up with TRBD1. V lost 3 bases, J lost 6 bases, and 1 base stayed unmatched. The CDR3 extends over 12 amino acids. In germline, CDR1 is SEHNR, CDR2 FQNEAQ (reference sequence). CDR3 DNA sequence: TGTGCCAGCAGCTTGGGACAGCCTGAAGCTTTCTTT. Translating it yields CASSLGQPEAFF.

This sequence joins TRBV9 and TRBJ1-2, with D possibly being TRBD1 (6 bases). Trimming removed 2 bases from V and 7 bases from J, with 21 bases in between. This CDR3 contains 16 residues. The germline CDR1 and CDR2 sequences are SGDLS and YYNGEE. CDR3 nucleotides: TGTGCCAGCAGCGTCCCAGGGGTTCCAACAACCGCTGGCTACACCTTC. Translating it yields CASSVPGVPTTAGYTF.

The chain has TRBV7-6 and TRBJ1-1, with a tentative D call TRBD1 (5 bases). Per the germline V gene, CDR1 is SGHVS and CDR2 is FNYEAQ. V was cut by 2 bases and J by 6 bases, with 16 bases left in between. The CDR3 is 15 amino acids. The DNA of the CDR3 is TGTGCCAGCAGCTTATCTTTAGTCCAGGGTCCTGAAGCTTTCTTT. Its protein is CASSLSLVQGPEAFF. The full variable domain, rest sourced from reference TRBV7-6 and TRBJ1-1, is GAGVSQSPRYKVTKRGQDVALRCDPISGHVSLYWYRQALGQGPEFLTYFNYEAQQDKSGLPNDRFSAERPEGSISTLTIQRTEQRDSAMYRCASSLSLVQGPEAFFGQGTRLTVV.

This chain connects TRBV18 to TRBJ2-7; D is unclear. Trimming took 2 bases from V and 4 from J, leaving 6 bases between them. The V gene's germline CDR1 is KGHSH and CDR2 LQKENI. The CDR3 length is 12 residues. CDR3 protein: CASSPGQYEQYF. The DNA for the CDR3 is TGTGCCAGCTCACCAGGGCAGTACGAGCAGTACTTC.

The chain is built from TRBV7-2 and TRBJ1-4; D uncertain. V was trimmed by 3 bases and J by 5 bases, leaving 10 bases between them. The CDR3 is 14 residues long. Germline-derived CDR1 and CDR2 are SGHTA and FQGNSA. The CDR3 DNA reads TGTGCCAGCAGCTTTTTCCAGGCAAATGAAAAACTGTTTTTT. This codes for CASSFFQANEKLFF.